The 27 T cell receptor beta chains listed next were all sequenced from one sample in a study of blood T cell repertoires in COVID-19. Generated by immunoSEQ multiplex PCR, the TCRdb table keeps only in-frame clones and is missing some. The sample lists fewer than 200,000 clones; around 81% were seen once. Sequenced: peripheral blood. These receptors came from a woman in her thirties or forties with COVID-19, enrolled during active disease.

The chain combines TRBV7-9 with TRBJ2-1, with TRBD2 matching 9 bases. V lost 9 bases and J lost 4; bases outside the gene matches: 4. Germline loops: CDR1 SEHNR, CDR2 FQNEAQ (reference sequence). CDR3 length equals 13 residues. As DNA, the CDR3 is TGTGCCAGGGAGACTAGCGGATACAATGAGCAGTTCTTC. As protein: CARETSGYNEQFF.

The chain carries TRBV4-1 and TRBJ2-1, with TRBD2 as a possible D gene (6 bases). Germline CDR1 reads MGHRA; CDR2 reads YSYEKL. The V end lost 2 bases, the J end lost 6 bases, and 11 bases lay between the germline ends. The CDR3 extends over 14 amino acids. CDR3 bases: TGCGCCAGCAGCCAACAGGAGGAGGGCAATGAGCAGTTCTTC. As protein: CASSQQEEGNEQFF.

The CDR3 region is CASRRGGEFHEQYV. The CDR3 coding sequence is TGCGCCAGCAGGAGGGGGGGGGAGTTCCACGAGCAGTACGTC. The rearrangement uses TRBV10-2 and TRBJ2-7; the D gene is possibly TRBD2 (7 bases). This CDR3 is 14 amino acids long. Trimming removed 6 bases at V and 5 bases at J, with 17 bases between. CDR1 and CDR2 from the germline V gene are WSHSY and SAAADI.

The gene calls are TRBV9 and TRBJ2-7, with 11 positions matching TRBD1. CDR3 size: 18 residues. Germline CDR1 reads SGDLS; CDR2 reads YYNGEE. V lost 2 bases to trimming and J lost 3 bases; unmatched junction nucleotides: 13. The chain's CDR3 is CASSVTPSGTGGSYEQYV. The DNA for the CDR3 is TGTGCCAGCAGCGTGACCCCATCCGGGACAGGGGGTAGCTACGAGCAGTACGTC.

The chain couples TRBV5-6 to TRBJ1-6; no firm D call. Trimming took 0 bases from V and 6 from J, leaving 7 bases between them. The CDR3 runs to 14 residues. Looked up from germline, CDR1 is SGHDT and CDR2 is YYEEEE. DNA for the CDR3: TGTGCCAGCAGCTTGGGAACAACTAATTCACCCCTCCACTTT. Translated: CASSLGTTNSPLHF.

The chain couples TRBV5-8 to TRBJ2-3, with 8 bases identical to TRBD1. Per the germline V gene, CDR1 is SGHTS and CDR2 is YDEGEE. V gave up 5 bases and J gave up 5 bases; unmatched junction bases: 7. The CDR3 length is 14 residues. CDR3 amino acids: CASSFGQGIDTQYF. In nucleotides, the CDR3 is TGTGCCAGCAGTTTTGGACAGGGAATAGATACGCAGTATTTT.

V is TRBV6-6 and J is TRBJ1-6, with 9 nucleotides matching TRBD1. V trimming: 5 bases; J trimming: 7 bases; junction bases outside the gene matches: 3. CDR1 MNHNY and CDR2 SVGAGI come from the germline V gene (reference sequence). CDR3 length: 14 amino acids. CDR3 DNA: TGTGCCAGCAGTAGGACAGGGGACAATTCACCCCTCCACTTT. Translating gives CASSRTGDNSPLHF.

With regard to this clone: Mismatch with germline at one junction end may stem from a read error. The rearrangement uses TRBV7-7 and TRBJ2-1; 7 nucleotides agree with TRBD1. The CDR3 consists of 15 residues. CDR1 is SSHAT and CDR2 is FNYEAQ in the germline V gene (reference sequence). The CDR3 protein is CASSLNRGVGNEQFF. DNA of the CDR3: TGTGCTAGCAGCTTAAACAGGGGAGTCGGCAATGAGCAGTTCTTC.

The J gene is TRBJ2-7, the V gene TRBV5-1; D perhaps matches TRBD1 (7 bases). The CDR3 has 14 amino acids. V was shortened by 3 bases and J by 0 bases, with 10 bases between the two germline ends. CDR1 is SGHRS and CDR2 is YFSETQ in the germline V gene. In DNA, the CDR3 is TGCGCCAGCAGCTCCAGGGGGGACTCCTACGAGCAGTACTTC. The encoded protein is CASSSRGDSYEQYF.

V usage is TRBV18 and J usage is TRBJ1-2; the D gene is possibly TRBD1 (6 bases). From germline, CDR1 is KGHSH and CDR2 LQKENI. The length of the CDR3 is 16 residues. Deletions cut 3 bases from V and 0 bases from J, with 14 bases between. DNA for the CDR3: TGTGCCAGCTCACCGGACACAGGGATGACTAACTATGGCTACACCTTC. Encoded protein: CASSPDTGMTNYGYTF.

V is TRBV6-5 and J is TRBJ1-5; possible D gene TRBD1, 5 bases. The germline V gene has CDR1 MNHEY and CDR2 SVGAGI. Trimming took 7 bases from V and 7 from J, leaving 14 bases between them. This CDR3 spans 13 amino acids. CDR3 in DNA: TGTGCCAGCAATCTGGGGAGGGACCAGCCCCAGCATTTT. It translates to CASNLGRDQPQHF.

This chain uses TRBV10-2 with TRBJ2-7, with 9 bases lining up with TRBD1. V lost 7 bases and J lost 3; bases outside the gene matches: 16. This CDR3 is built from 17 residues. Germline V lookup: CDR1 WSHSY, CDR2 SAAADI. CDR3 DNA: TGCGCCAGCAAACGGCAGACGGGACAGGGTGTGGGCTACGAGCAGTACTTC. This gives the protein CASKRQTGQGVGYEQYF.

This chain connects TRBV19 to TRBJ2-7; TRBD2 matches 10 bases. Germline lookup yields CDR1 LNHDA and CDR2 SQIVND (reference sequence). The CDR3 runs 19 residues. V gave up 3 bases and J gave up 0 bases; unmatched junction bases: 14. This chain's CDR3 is CASSMYSGRHVTSSYEQYF. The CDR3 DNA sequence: TGTGCCAGTAGTATGTATAGCGGGAGGCATGTTACTAGCTCCTACGAGCAGTACTTC.

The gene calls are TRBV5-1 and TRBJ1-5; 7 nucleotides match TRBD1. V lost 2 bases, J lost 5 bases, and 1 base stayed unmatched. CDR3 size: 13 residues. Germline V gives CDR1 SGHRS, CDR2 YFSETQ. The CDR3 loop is CASSLTGDQPQHF. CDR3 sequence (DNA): TGCGCCAGCAGCTTAACAGGGGATCAGCCCCAGCATTTT.

CDR3 region: CASSAGLRYEQYV. In DNA, the CDR3 is TGTGCCAGTAGCGCGGGACTCCGCTACGAGCAGTACGTC. The chain uses TRBV19 and TRBJ2-7, with D possibly being TRBD2 (6 bases). Trimming shortened V by 6 bases and J by 3 bases, and 12 bases separated the two germline ends. CDR3 length equals 13 residues. Germline V gives CDR1 LNHDA, CDR2 SQIVND (reference sequence).

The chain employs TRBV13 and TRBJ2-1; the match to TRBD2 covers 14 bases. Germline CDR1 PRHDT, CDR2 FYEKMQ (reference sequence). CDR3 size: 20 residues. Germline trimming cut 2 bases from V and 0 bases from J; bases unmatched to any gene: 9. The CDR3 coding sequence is TGTGCCAGCAGCTTATATCTTAGGACTAGCGGGAGGAGCTCCTACAATGAGCAGTTCTTC. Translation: CASSLYLRTSGRSSYNEQFF.

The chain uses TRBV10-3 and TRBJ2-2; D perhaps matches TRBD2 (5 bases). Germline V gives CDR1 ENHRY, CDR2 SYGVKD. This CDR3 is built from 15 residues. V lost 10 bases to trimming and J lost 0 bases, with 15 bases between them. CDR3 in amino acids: CATHPEESNTGELFF. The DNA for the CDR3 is TGTGCCACCCACCCGGAGGAATCGAACACCGGGGAGCTGTTTTTT.

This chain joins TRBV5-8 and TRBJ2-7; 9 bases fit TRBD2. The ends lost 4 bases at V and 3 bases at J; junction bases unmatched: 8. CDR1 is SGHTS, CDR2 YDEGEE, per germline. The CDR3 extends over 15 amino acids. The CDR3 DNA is TGTGCCAGCAGCAGTACTAGCGGGCTCTACTACGAGCAGTACGTC. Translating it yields CASSSTSGLYYEQYV.

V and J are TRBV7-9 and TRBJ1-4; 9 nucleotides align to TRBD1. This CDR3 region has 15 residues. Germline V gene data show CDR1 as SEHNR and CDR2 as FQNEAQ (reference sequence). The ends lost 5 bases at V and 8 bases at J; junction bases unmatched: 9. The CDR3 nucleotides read TGTGCCAGCAGCCAAGCCGGGACAGGGCCCGAAAAACTGTTTTTT. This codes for CASSQAGTGPEKLFF.

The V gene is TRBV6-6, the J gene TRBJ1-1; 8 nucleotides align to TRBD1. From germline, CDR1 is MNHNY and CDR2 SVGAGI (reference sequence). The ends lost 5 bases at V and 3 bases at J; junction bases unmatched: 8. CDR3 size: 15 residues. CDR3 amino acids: CASSRGQGFDTEAFF. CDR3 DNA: TGTGCCAGCAGTAGAGGACAGGGTTTTGACACTGAAGCTTTCTTT.

Here the CDR3 reads CASSGRAVDTQYF. CDR3 nucleotide sequence: TGTGCCAGCAGCGGCAGGGCGGTAGATACGCAGTATTTT. This chain connects TRBV27 to TRBJ2-3; a weak D match, TRBD1 (5 bases). Germline lookup yields CDR1 MNHEY and CDR2 SMNVEV (reference sequence). The CDR3 runs to 13 residues. V was shortened by 6 bases and J by 5 bases, with 12 bases between the two germline ends.

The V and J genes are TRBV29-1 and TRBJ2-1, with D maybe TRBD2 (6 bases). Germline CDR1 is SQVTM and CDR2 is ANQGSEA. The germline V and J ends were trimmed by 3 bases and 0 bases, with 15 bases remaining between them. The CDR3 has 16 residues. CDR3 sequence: CSVDSGRTFSYNEQFF. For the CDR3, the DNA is TGCAGCGTTGATTCGGGGAGGACCTTCTCCTACAATGAGCAGTTCTTC.

CDR3 DNA: TGTGCCAGCAGCGCCCGGACAGCCCCCAAAAACATTCAGTACTTC. This encodes CASSARTAPKNIQYF. V gene TRBV9 combines with J gene TRBJ2-4; D is possibly TRBD1 (6 bases). The CDR3 totals 15 residues. The germline CDR1 and CDR2 sequences are SGDLS and YYNGEE. Trimming pared 3 bases from V and 2 bases from J, leaving 12 bases between.

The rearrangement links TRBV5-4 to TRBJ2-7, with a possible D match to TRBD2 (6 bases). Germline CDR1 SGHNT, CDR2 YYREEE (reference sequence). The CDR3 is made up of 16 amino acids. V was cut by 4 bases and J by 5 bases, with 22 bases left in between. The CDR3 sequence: CASSRMSPGGKNEQYF. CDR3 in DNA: TGTGCCAGCAGCCGCATGAGCCCAGGAGGGAAGAACGAGCAGTACTTC. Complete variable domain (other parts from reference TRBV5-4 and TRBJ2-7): ETGVTQSPTHLIKTRGQQVTLRCSSQSGHNTVSWYQQALGQGPQFIFQYYREEENGRGNFPPRFSGLQFPNYSSELNVNALELDDSALYLCASSRMSPGGKNEQYFGPGTRLTVT.

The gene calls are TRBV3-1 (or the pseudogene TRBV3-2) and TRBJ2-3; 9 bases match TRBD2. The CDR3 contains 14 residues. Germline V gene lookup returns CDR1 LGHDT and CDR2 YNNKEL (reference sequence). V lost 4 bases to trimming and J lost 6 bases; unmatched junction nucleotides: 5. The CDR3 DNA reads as TGTGCCAGCAGCCCTTGGACTAGCGTGGATACGCAGTATTTT. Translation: CASSPWTSVDTQYF.

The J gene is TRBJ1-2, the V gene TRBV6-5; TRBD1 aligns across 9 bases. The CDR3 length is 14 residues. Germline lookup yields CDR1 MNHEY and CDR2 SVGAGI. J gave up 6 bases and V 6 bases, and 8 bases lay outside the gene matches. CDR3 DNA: TGTGCCAGCAGCTTGGACAGGGGATTTAATGGCTACACCTTC. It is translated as CASSLDRGFNGYTF.

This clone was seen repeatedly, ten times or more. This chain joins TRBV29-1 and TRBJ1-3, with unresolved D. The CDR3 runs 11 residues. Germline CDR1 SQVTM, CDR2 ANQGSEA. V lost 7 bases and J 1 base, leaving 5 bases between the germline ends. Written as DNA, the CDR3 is TGCAGCGCACTTTCTGGAAACACCATATATTTT. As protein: CSALSGNTIYF.